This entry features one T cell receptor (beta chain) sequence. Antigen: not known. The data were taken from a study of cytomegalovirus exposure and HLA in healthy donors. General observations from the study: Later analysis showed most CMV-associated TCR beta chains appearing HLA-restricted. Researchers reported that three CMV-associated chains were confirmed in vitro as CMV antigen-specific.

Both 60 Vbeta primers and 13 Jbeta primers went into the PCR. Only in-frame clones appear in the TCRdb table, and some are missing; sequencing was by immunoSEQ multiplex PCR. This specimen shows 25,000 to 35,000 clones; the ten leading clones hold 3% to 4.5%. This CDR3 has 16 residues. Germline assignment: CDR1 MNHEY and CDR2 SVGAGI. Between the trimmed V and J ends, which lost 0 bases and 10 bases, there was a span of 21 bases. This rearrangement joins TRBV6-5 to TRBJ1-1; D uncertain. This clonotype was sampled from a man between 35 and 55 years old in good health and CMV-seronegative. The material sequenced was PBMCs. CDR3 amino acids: CASSYSIAVSVNGAFF. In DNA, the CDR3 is TGTGCCAGCAGTTACTCGATCGCAGTGTCTGTTAATGGAGCTTTCTTT.